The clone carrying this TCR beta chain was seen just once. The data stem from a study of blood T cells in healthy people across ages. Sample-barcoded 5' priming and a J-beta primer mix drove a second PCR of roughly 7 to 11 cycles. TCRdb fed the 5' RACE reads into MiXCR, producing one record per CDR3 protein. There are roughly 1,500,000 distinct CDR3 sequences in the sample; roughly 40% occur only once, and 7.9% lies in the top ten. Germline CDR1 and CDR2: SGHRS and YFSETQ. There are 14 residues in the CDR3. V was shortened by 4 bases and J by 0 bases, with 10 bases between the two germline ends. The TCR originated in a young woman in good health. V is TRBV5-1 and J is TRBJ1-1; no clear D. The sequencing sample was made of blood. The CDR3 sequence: CASSHRALNTEAFF. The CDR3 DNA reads TGCGCCAGCAGCCACCGGGCCCTGAACACTGAAGCTTTCTTT.